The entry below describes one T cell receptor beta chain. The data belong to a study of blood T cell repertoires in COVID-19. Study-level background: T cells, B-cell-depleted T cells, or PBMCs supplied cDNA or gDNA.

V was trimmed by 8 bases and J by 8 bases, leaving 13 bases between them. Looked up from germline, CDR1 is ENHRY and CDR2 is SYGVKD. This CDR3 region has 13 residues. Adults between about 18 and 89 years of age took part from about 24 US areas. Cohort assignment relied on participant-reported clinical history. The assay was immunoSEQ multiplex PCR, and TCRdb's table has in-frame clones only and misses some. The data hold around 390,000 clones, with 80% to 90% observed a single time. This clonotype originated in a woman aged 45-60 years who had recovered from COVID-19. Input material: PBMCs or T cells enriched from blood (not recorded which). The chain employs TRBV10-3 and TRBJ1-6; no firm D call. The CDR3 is CAIGQEGDSPLHF. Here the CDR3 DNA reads TGTGCCATCGGTCAGGAAGGTGATTCACCCCTCCACTTT.